These T cell receptor beta chains were read from a single sample in a study of cytomegalovirus exposure and HLA in healthy donors. Here immunoSEQ multiplex PCR was the method, and the copy in TCRdb shows in-frame clones only, minus some. The data hold around 98,000 clones, with roughly 73% observed a single time. The sequenced material came from PBMCs. Receptor source: a woman in her thirties or forties in good health and CMV-seronegative. Both conserved end residues are trimmed from each CDR3.

V,J,CDR3
TRBV18,TRBJ2-2,ASSPRGQANTGELF
TRBV4-3,TRBJ2-2,ASSRKIGTLNTGELF
TRBV5-1,TRBJ2-5,ASRPGLGQETQY
TRBV7-2,TRBJ1-1,ASSLVESAF
TRBV5-6,TRBJ1-5,ASSLGYRQNQPQH
TRBV5-1,TRBJ2-7,ASSLTGQGGFNEQY
TRBV5-1,TRBJ1-6,ASSEGQGAGDNSPLH
TRBV6-6,TRBJ1-2,ASSYSPGQANGYP
TRBV29-1,TRBJ1-2,SATGGASYGYT
TRBV7-6,TRBJ1-2,ASSRRQGPYGYT
TRBV10-3,TRBJ2-5,AISDKEVLVAQY
TRBV7-2,TRBJ2-2,ASSRTGLAGELF
TRBV2,TRBJ1-5,ASTRQGNQPQH
TRBV29-1,TRBJ1-2,SVEDQGQTYGYP
TRBV7-9,TRBJ1-2,ASSPVSNYGYT
TRBV30,TRBJ1-2,AWGVGFGGYT
TRBV4-3,TRBJ2-1,ASSQERGGSYNEQF
TRBV5-1,TRBJ1-1,ASSLAWQKNTEAF
TRBV19,TRBJ2-7,ASSRDTLYEQY
TRBV2,TRBJ1-1,ASSAGQPGHQFMNTEAF
TRBV9,TRBJ1-1,ASSVSGTGGTEAF
TRBV28,TRBJ2-3,ASSLPPGYWGGDTQY
TRBV7-9,TRBJ1-1,ASKTPGHFTEAF
TRBV12-5,TRBJ2-3,ASGPGQVATDTQY
TRBV7-2,TRBJ1-5,ASSFGQTPNQPQH
TRBV7-7,TRBJ2-5,ASSWTNQETQY
TRBV5-6,TRBJ1-5,ASSLSRGAAGPQH
TRBV30,TRBJ1-3,AWWDRNSGNTIY
TRBV13,TRBJ1-3,ASRDRGPGNTIY
TRBV6-5,TRBJ1-6,ASSYLRGLDSPLH
TRBV5-4,TRBJ2-1,ASSRLAGGFYNEQF
TRBV4-1,TRBJ1-1,ASSQARENTEAF
TRBV4-2,TRBJ2-7,ASSQENIRVSDEQY
TRBV5-4,TRBJ2-2,ASSGLGGRRELF
TRBV18,TRBJ2-7,ASSPPGTLFYEQY
TRBV30,TRBJ2-7,AWRVQGTYEQY
TRBV6-5,TRBJ1-1,ASSNTGGGTEAF
TRBV28,TRBJ1-1,ASRPQGVTTEAF
TRBV18,TRBJ1-5,ASSLGTGGQPQH
TRBV7-3,TRBJ2-5,ASSLGLPGEETQY
TRBV7-9,TRBJ2-2,ASSLVGATGELF
TRBV27,TRBJ2-7,ASSRTLADYEQY
TRBV28,TRBJ1-3,ASSLERGYSGNTIY
TRBV19,TRBJ1-6,ASSPDRGLSPLH
TRBV7-9,TRBJ2-1,ASSRGVNNEQF
TRBV6-6,TRBJ2-1,ASSYETGSYNEQF
TRBV6-4,TRBJ1-2,ASSITGASNYGYT
TRBV13,TRBJ1-2,ASSLLRSGYT
TRBV5-1,TRBJ2-3,ASSRSGEIDTQY
TRBV7-9,TRBJ2-1,ASSFDRGRDEQF
TRBV2,TRBJ2-1,ASLLGRGVYNEQF
TRBV29-1,TRBJ1-1,SVEKGQNTEAF
TRBV27,TRBJ2-7,ASSSGQGSLTRGLLSYEQY
TRBV4-2,TRBJ1-1,ASSQPGQANTEAF
TRBV5-4,TRBJ1-4,ASSLAGGTRAEKLF